This record covers a single T cell receptor beta chain. The antigen is unknown. Germline is not matched at one junction end, which may reflect a read error. This entry belongs to a study of shared clonotypes between healthy human individuals. Study-level background: Samples came from two female and a few male donors aged 18 to 49.

Study-wide points: The naive CD4 repertoires of a few donors were compared, and about 5% of clonotypes were shared.

There were no recent acute infections or vaccinations among the donors, who were healthy HIV-negative adults. Researchers partitioned CD4+ cells into CD45RA+ naive and CD45RA-negative memory subsets. Clones were read by immunoSEQ multiplex PCR, and TCRdb kept only the in-frame ones, dropping some. The sample yields a few million clones, roughly 93% seen once. The CDR3 runs 13 residues. Looked up from germline, CDR1 is MDHEN and CDR2 is SYDVKM. The genes are TRBV28 and TRBJ2-7; possibly TRBD2 for D (6 bases). The clonotype originates from a man between 18 and 29 years old in good health. Some clones in this sample may be carry-over from other donors' samples. The sequencing sample was made of naive CD4+ T cells from PBMCs. Subset indicated: CD45RA+ positively selected. The CDR3 region is CASSLAPPRGLIF. DNA of the CDR3: TGTGCCAGCAGTTTAGCCCCCCCCCGGGGACTCATATTC. Combining the CDR3 with reference TRBV28 and TRBJ2-7 gives the whole variable domain DVKVTQSSRYLVKRTGEKVFLECVQDMDHENMFWYRQDPGLGLRLIYFSYDVKMKEKGDIPEGYSVSREKKERFSLILESASTNQTSMYLCASSLAPPRGLIFGPGTRLTVT.